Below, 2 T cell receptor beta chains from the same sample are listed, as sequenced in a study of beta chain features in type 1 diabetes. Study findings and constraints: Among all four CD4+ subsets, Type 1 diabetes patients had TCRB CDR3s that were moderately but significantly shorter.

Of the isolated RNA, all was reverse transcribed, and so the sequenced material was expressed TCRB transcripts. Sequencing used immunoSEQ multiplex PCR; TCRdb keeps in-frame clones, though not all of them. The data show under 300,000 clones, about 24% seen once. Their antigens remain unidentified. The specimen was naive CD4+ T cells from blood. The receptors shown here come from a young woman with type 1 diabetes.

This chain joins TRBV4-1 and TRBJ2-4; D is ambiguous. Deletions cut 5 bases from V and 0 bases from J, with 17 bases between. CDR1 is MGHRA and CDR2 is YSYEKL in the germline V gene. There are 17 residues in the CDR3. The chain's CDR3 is CASSERFVLLAKNIQYF. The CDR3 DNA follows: TGCGCCAGCAGCGAGAGGTTTGTTCTACTAGCCAAAAACATTCAGTACTTC.

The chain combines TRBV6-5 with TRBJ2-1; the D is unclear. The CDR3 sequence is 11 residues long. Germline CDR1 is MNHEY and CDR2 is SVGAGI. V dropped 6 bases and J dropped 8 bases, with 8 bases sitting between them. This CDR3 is CASRSLYEQFF. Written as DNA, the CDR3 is TGTGCCAGCAGAAGCCTCTATGAGCAGTTCTTC.